This is a list of T cell receptor beta chains from one sample in a study of shared clonotypes between healthy human individuals. Using immunoSEQ multiplex PCR, the repertoire was profiled, and TCRdb retains in-frame clones only, with some absent. The sample lists fewer than 1.6 million clones, approximately 98.5% seen once, with 0.36% in the top ten. The sequenced material came from naive CD4+ T cells sorted from blood. These receptors were taken from a man aged 30 to 45 in good health. Each CDR3 is given with its conserved first and last residue. A D gene is named only where the DNA matches it firmly. Clone size appears in some rows only: once, few, many, or a class for an expanded clone.

CDR3nt: TGTGCCAGCAGCTCTCCGGGAAGTTGGCAGGGTGAAACTGAAGCTTTCTTT
CDR3aa: CASSSPGSWQGETEAFF
j_gene: TRBJ1-1
d_gene: NA
v_gene: TRBV5-6
abundance: once
len: 17

CDR3nt: TGCGCCAGCAGTGAAAGACTAGCGGGAGGGCCTAATCCCGGGGAGCTGTTTTTT
CDR3aa: CASSERLAGGPNPGELFF
j_gene: TRBJ2-2
d_gene: TRBD2
v_gene: TRBV10-1
abundance: NA
len: 18

CDR3nt: TGTGCCAGCAGCGCGGGCGGGCTAGCGGGCCAAGAGACCCAGTACTTC
CDR3aa: CASSAGGLAGQETQYF
j_gene: TRBJ2-5
d_gene: TRBD2
v_gene: TRBV7-8
abundance: NA
len: 16

CDR3nt: TGTGCCAGCGGTCGCCCCCCGGACTCGACTATGCAGACCCAGTACTTC
CDR3aa: CASGRPPDSTMQTQYF
j_gene: TRBJ2-5
d_gene: NA
v_gene: TRBV2
abundance: once
len: 16

CDR3nt: TGTGCCACCAGCCCGGGGCACCTCCAAGAGACCCAGTACTTC
CDR3aa: CATSPGHLQETQYF
j_gene: TRBJ2-5
d_gene: NA
v_gene: TRBV15
abundance: NA
len: 14

CDR3nt: TGTGCCAGCAGCTTAGCGCAGGCTCCCCATGGCTACACCTTC
CDR3aa: CASSLAQAPHGYTF
j_gene: TRBJ1-2
d_gene: NA
v_gene: TRBV7-9
abundance: NA
len: 14

CDR3nt: TGTGCCAGCAGTGAAGCGCGCTACAATGAGCAGTTCTTC
CDR3aa: CASSEARYNEQFF
j_gene: TRBJ2-1
d_gene: NA
v_gene: TRBV2
abundance: NA
len: 13

CDR3nt: TGTGCCAGCAGCAGGACAGGGGTTCGGTACGAGCAGTACTTC
CDR3aa: CASSRTGVRYEQYF
j_gene: TRBJ2-7
d_gene: TRBD1
v_gene: TRBV5-6
abundance: NA
len: 14

CDR3nt: TGTGCCAGCAGTTTGCCTCGCACTAGCGGGAGGCCGTCGGAGCAGTACTTC
CDR3aa: CASSLPRTSGRPSEQYF
j_gene: TRBJ2-7
d_gene: TRBD2
v_gene: TRBV27
abundance: NA
len: 17

CDR3nt: TGCGCCAGCCGGCGGAGTAAAGAGACCCAGTACTTC
CDR3aa: CASRRSKETQYF
j_gene: TRBJ2-5
d_gene: NA
v_gene: TRBV10-2
abundance: NA
len: 12

CDR3nt: TGTGCCAGCAGGCGGTCCTACAATGAGCAGTTCTTC
CDR3aa: CASRRSYNEQFF
j_gene: TRBJ2-1
d_gene: NA
v_gene: TRBV2
abundance: NA
len: 12

CDR3nt: TGCGCCAGCAGCAACGGTGGACTAGCGGGAGGGAGCACAGATACGCAGTATTTT
CDR3aa: CASSNGGLAGGSTDTQYF
j_gene: TRBJ2-3
d_gene: TRBD2
v_gene: TRBV5-1
abundance: NA
len: 18

CDR3nt: TGCGCCAGCAGCCCCGGAAGCACAGATACGCAGTATTTT
CDR3aa: CASSPGSTDTQYF
j_gene: TRBJ2-3
d_gene: NA
v_gene: TRBV5-1
abundance: NA
len: 13

CDR3nt: TGCGCCAGCAGCCAACGACAGGGGGTAACGGACATTCAGTACTTC
CDR3aa: CASSQRQGVTDIQYF
j_gene: TRBJ2-4
d_gene: TRBD1
v_gene: TRBV4-3
abundance: NA
len: 15

CDR3nt: TGTGCCATCAGTGAGTCGCGTATAAACGTTGGCCTCCGGGAGCTGTTTTTT
CDR3aa: CAISESRINVGLRELFF
j_gene: TRBJ2-2
d_gene: NA
v_gene: TRBV10-3
abundance: NA
len: 17

CDR3nt: TGTGCCAGCACATTCGACACCCATGGCTACATGAACACTGAAGCTTTCTTT
CDR3aa: CASTFDTHGYMNTEAFF
j_gene: TRBJ1-1
d_gene: NA
v_gene: TRBV6-4
abundance: NA
len: 17

CDR3nt: TGTGCCAGCAGCGTGGGGGTGGATGTCGGCCAGCCCCAGCATTTT
CDR3aa: CASSVGVDVGQPQHF
j_gene: TRBJ1-5
d_gene: NA
v_gene: TRBV9
abundance: NA
len: 15

CDR3nt: TGTGCCAGTAGCGGGAGGAGCCCAGATACGCAGTATTTT
CDR3aa: CASSGRSPDTQYF
j_gene: TRBJ2-3
d_gene: TRBD2
v_gene: TRBV7-8
abundance: NA
len: 13

CDR3nt: TGTGCCAGCAGCCCACTGAGCGGGGGAAGCTCCTACGAGCAGTACTTC
CDR3aa: CASSPLSGGSSYEQYF
j_gene: TRBJ2-7
d_gene: TRBD2
v_gene: TRBV14
abundance: NA
len: 16

CDR3nt: TGTGCCAGCAGCTTGCCTAGCGGGAGACTTAACACCGGGGAGCTGTTTTTT
CDR3aa: CASSLPSGRLNTGELFF
j_gene: TRBJ2-2
d_gene: TRBD2
v_gene: TRBV5-4
abundance: NA
len: 17

CDR3nt: TGCGCCAGCAGCTATAATCCGGGACAGAGCTCCTACGAGCAGTACTTC
CDR3aa: CASSYNPGQSSYEQYF
j_gene: TRBJ2-7
d_gene: TRBD1
v_gene: TRBV5-1
abundance: NA
len: 16

CDR3nt: TGTGCCATCTGGGGGACGGGAATGAAGGATGAGCAGTTCTTC
CDR3aa: CAIWGTGMKDEQFF
j_gene: TRBJ2-1
d_gene: NA
v_gene: TRBV10-3
abundance: NA
len: 14

CDR3nt: TGTGCCAGCAGCCCTACCCTTACTAGGTACAATGAGCAGTTCTTC
CDR3aa: CASSPTLTRYNEQFF
j_gene: TRBJ2-1
d_gene: NA
v_gene: TRBV28
abundance: NA
len: 15

CDR3nt: TGCGCCAGCAGCCAAGATCAAGAAGCGGCGGGAGGGTCCTACAATGAGCAGTTCTTC
CDR3aa: CASSQDQEAAGGSYNEQFF
j_gene: TRBJ2-1
d_gene: TRBD2
v_gene: TRBV4-1
abundance: NA
len: 19

CDR3nt: TGCGCCAGCAGTTCTTCTAGCGGGAGGAGGGGGGATACGCAGTATTTT
CDR3aa: CASSSSSGRRGDTQYF
j_gene: TRBJ2-3
d_gene: TRBD2
v_gene: TRBV5-1
abundance: NA
len: 16

CDR3nt: TGTGCCAGCAGTTACAGGCTGGACAGGCTCTCGAACACCGGGGAGCTGTTTTTT
CDR3aa: CASSYRLDRLSNTGELFF
j_gene: TRBJ2-2
d_gene: TRBD1
v_gene: TRBV27
abundance: NA
len: 18

CDR3nt: TGCGCCAGCAGCATCGGACAGGGCCGTGACGAGCAGTACTTC
CDR3aa: CASSIGQGRDEQYF
j_gene: TRBJ2-7
d_gene: TRBD1
v_gene: TRBV5-1
abundance: NA
len: 14

CDR3nt: TGTGCCAGTAGTGCGGCCGGGATGCCTCACTACGAGCAGTACTTC
CDR3aa: CASSAAGMPHYEQYF
j_gene: TRBJ2-7
d_gene: NA
v_gene: TRBV19
abundance: NA
len: 15

CDR3nt: TGTGCCACCAACCGGGACACAAAAGCTTTCTTT
CDR3aa: CATNRDTKAFF
j_gene: TRBJ1-1
d_gene: NA
v_gene: TRBV6-5
abundance: NA
len: 11

CDR3nt: TGCAGCGTTGAAGGGACTAGCGGGAGTAGGGAGACCCAGTACTTC
CDR3aa: CSVEGTSGSRETQYF
j_gene: TRBJ2-5
d_gene: TRBD2
v_gene: TRBV29-1
abundance: NA
len: 15

CDR3nt: TGTGCCACCAGCAGAGAGGGACAGGGGTCCCACGAGCAGTACTTC
CDR3aa: CATSREGQGSHEQYF
j_gene: TRBJ2-7
d_gene: TRBD1
v_gene: TRBV15
abundance: NA
len: 15